Listed below are T cell receptor beta chains from one sample, sequenced in a study of beta chain features in type 1 diabetes. This table comes from immunoSEQ multiplex PCR, and its TCRdb copy is limited to in-frame clones, with some not included. The sample comprises 120,000 or so clones, roughly a sixth of which are singletons, and 2.6% rests with the top ten. Input material: central memory CD4+ T cells from blood. Receptor source: a man aged 18 to 35 with type 1 diabetes. The CDR3 runs from the conserved cysteine through the conserved F or W. Fields, in order: CDR3 DNA, CDR3 protein, clone size, V gene, D gene, J gene. A D gene is named only where the DNA matches it firmly. The size field is filled for only some rows; it gives once, few, many or a size class.

cdr3_nt: TGTGCCAGCAGCCCTCAGGGCGGGAGGAGCACAGATACGCAGTATTTT
cdr3_aa: CASSPQGGRSTDTQYF
clone_size: NA
v_call: TRBV7-2
d_call: TRBD2
j_call: TRBJ2-3

cdr3_nt: TGTGCCAGCACTCCCGGACGGAGCACAGATACGCAGTATTTT
cdr3_aa: CASTPGRSTDTQYF
clone_size: few
v_call: TRBV6-6
d_call: NA
j_call: TRBJ2-3

cdr3_nt: TGTGCCAGCAGCTTAGGTCCAGTTAAGAACTATGGCTACACCTTC
cdr3_aa: CASSLGPVKNYGYTF
clone_size: few
v_call: TRBV11-2
d_call: NA
j_call: TRBJ1-2

cdr3_nt: TGTGCCAGCAGCCCCGCCCTCGGGGCCAACGTCCTGACTTTC
cdr3_aa: CASSPALGANVLTF
clone_size: once
v_call: TRBV7-2
d_call: NA
j_call: TRBJ2-6

cdr3_nt: TGTGCCAGCAGCCCCCTCGGAGGGCCTGGGGAAAAACTGTTTTTT
cdr3_aa: CASSPLGGPGEKLFF
clone_size: NA
v_call: TRBV11-2
d_call: NA
j_call: TRBJ1-4

cdr3_nt: TGTGCCTGGATCAGGACAGGGGGCTACGAGCAGTACTTC
cdr3_aa: CAWIRTGGYEQYF
clone_size: many
v_call: TRBV30
d_call: TRBD1
j_call: TRBJ2-7

cdr3_nt: TGTGCCAGCAGCCAGGGGACAGGGGGCTATGGCTACACCTTC
cdr3_aa: CASSQGTGGYGYTF
clone_size: NA
v_call: TRBV4-2
d_call: TRBD1
j_call: TRBJ1-2

cdr3_nt: TGTGCCTGGAGCCGTGGGAGCGGAGATACGCAGTATTTT
cdr3_aa: CAWSRGSGDTQYF
clone_size: NA
v_call: TRBV30
d_call: NA
j_call: TRBJ2-3

cdr3_nt: TGTGCCAGTAGTACCTCGGACCGGGAGACCCAGTACTTC
cdr3_aa: CASSTSDRETQYF
clone_size: NA
v_call: TRBV19
d_call: NA
j_call: TRBJ2-5

cdr3_nt: TGTGCCAGTAGTACGCAACCACAGAGCTCCTATAATTCACCCCTCCACTTT
cdr3_aa: CASSTQPQSSYNSPLHF
clone_size: few
v_call: TRBV19
d_call: NA
j_call: TRBJ1-6

cdr3_nt: TGTGCCAGCAGTTTAAGTCTAGCGGGAGGATACGAGCAGTACTTC
cdr3_aa: CASSLSLAGGYEQYF
clone_size: NA
v_call: TRBV27
d_call: TRBD2
j_call: TRBJ2-7

cdr3_nt: TGTGCCAGCTCAACTACAGTGAACACTGAAGCTTTCTTT
cdr3_aa: CASSTTVNTEAFF
clone_size: few
v_call: TRBV18
d_call: NA
j_call: TRBJ1-1

cdr3_nt: TGTGCCAGCAGCATACTAGGGGGCCCGAGCAATCAGCCCCAGCATTTT
cdr3_aa: CASSILGGPSNQPQHF
clone_size: many
v_call: TRBV7-6
d_call: TRBD1
j_call: TRBJ1-5

cdr3_nt: TGTGCCAGCAGCCCCGGGACAGGGAGGAGAGAGACCCAGTACTTC
cdr3_aa: CASSPGTGRRETQYF
clone_size: few
v_call: TRBV7-2
d_call: TRBD1
j_call: TRBJ2-5

cdr3_nt: TGCAGCGCCGGAACAGGGGTCGGGAGTCAGCCCCAGCATTTT
cdr3_aa: CSAGTGVGSQPQHF
clone_size: NA
v_call: TRBV29-1
d_call: TRBD1
j_call: TRBJ1-5

cdr3_nt: TGTGCCAGCAGCTCGCCTCGAGAAGGGGCCAACGTCCTGACTTTC
cdr3_aa: CASSSPREGANVLTF
clone_size: few
v_call: TRBV11-2
d_call: NA
j_call: TRBJ2-6

cdr3_nt: TGCAGTGCAGAACCCACAGATACGCAGTATTTT
cdr3_aa: CSAEPTDTQYF
clone_size: NA
v_call: TRBV20-1
d_call: NA
j_call: TRBJ2-3

cdr3_nt: TGTGCCAGCAGCCCCTTAGCGGGGGTGGGCAATGAGCAGTTCTTC
cdr3_aa: CASSPLAGVGNEQFF
clone_size: NA
v_call: TRBV6-5
d_call: TRBD2
j_call: TRBJ2-1

cdr3_nt: TGCGCCAGCAGCTCCACCGGGGGAGTTAGCGAGCAGTACTTC
cdr3_aa: CASSSTGGVSEQYF
clone_size: NA
v_call: TRBV5-1
d_call: NA
j_call: TRBJ2-7

cdr3_nt: TGTGCCTGGAGCCAGGGACGCACAGATACGCAGTATTTT
cdr3_aa: CAWSQGRTDTQYF
clone_size: NA
v_call: TRBV30
d_call: NA
j_call: TRBJ2-3

cdr3_nt: TGTGCCAGCAGCTTTTGGACTAGCGAGGAGCAGTACTTC
cdr3_aa: CASSFWTSEEQYF
clone_size: medium-sized
v_call: TRBV7-2
d_call: TRBD2
j_call: TRBJ2-7

cdr3_nt: TGTGCTACCAGGGAGGGTTTGAACACCGGGGAGCTGTTTTTT
cdr3_aa: CATREGLNTGELFF
clone_size: NA
v_call: TRBV7-2
d_call: TRBD2
j_call: TRBJ2-2

cdr3_nt: NA
cdr3_aa: CASRGVAGGAADF
clone_size: few
v_call: TRBV28
d_call: NA
j_call: TRBJ2-4

cdr3_nt: TGCGCCAGCAGCTTGACAACCGGGACAGAGCTGTTTTTT
cdr3_aa: CASSLTTGTELFF
clone_size: NA
v_call: TRBV5-1
d_call: TRBD1
j_call: TRBJ1-4

cdr3_nt: TGCGCCAGCAGCCTCTTAGCCGGGACCGGGGAGCTGTTTTTT
cdr3_aa: CASSLLAGTGELFF
clone_size: NA
v_call: TRBV4-3
d_call: NA
j_call: TRBJ2-2

cdr3_nt: TGTGCCAGCAGCTTTACAGAGACCGGGGAGCTGTTTTTT
cdr3_aa: CASSFTETGELFF
clone_size: NA
v_call: TRBV7-3
d_call: NA
j_call: TRBJ2-2

cdr3_nt: TGTGCCAGCCAATCCACTGGGGCCAACGTCCTGACTTTC
cdr3_aa: CASQSTGANVLTF
clone_size: NA
v_call: TRBV7-2
d_call: NA
j_call: TRBJ2-6

cdr3_nt: TGTGCCAGCAGCTGGACTAGCGATGAGCAGTTCTTC
cdr3_aa: CASSWTSDEQFF
clone_size: few
v_call: TRBV2
d_call: TRBD2
j_call: TRBJ2-1

cdr3_nt: TGTGCCAGTAGAGACAGGAACACTGAAGCTTTCTTT
cdr3_aa: CASRDRNTEAFF
clone_size: few
v_call: TRBV19
d_call: NA
j_call: TRBJ1-1

cdr3_nt: TGTGCCTGGATCCACCCAGGGGGAAACACCATATATTTT
cdr3_aa: CAWIHPGGNTIYF
clone_size: few
v_call: TRBV30
d_call: NA
j_call: TRBJ1-3

cdr3_nt: TGTGCCAGCAGCCAAGCGGGGAAAGGTTGGTCTTCCTATGGCTACACCTTC
cdr3_aa: CASSQAGKGWSSYGYTF
clone_size: NA
v_call: TRBV14
d_call: NA
j_call: TRBJ1-2

cdr3_nt: TGTGCCACCAGCTCCGGGCTCCGGGGCAAAAACATTCAGTACTTC
cdr3_aa: CATSSGLRGKNIQYF
clone_size: NA
v_call: TRBV15
d_call: NA
j_call: TRBJ2-4

cdr3_nt: TGTGCCAGCAGTTACTCCTCCGGACAATACAATGAGCAGTTCTTC
cdr3_aa: CASSYSSGQYNEQFF
clone_size: few
v_call: TRBV6-5
d_call: NA
j_call: TRBJ2-1

cdr3_nt: TGTGCCCGCTCTCGGGCGCTAACTTCGAACACCGGGGAGCTGTTTTTT
cdr3_aa: CARSRALTSNTGELFF
clone_size: few
v_call: TRBV21-1
d_call: NA
j_call: TRBJ2-2

cdr3_nt: TGTGCCAGCCTTAGGCGAGGAGCCACGAATCAGCCCCAGCATTTT
cdr3_aa: CASLRRGATNQPQHF
clone_size: many
v_call: TRBV21-1
d_call: NA
j_call: TRBJ1-5

cdr3_nt: TGTGCCAGCTCACCGCGAATGATATCCGGGACAGGGGGCGACGAGCAGTACTTC
cdr3_aa: CASSPRMISGTGGDEQYF
clone_size: NA
v_call: TRBV18
d_call: TRBD1
j_call: TRBJ2-7

cdr3_nt: TGCGCCAGCAGCTTGGACAATAACCCCACAGATACGCAGTATTTT
cdr3_aa: CASSLDNNPTDTQYF
clone_size: NA
v_call: TRBV5-1
d_call: NA
j_call: TRBJ2-3

cdr3_nt: TGCGCCAGCAGCTTGAGGAGCCAGAACTCTGGAAACACCATATATTTT
cdr3_aa: CASSLRSQNSGNTIYF
clone_size: few
v_call: TRBV5-1
d_call: NA
j_call: TRBJ1-3

cdr3_nt: TGTGCCAGCAGCTACTACGCTAACGAGCAGTACTTC
cdr3_aa: CASSYYANEQYF
clone_size: few
v_call: TRBV11-2
d_call: NA
j_call: TRBJ2-7

cdr3_nt: TGTGCCAGCAGCTTAGTCCTCATAGATACGCAGTATTTT
cdr3_aa: CASSLVLIDTQYF
clone_size: many
v_call: TRBV9
d_call: NA
j_call: TRBJ2-3